The 25 T cell receptor beta chains given below trace back to one sample, sequenced in a study of blood T cell repertoires in COVID-19. Assay: immunoSEQ multiplex PCR; the TCRdb copy retains only in-frame clones and omits some. The table records 200,000 to 300,000 clones, around nine tenths of them present only once. The specimen was peripheral blood. The receptor source for this set is a man between 25 and 39 years old with active or convalescent COVID-19.

The V call is TRBV28, the J call TRBJ2-3; 13 nucleotides agree with TRBD2. The trim removed 6 bases at V and 6 bases at J, leaving 6 bases unmatched. Germline lookup yields CDR1 MDHEN and CDR2 SYDVKM. The CDR3 totals 15 residues. CDR3 in DNA: TGTGCCAGCAGCTTGACTAGCGGGGGGCGGGATACGCAGTATTTT. Encoded protein: CASSLTSGGRDTQYF.

This chain uses TRBV3-1 (or the pseudogene TRBV3-2) with TRBJ1-1; TRBD1 matches 7 bases. CDR1 LGHDT and CDR2 YNNKEL come from the germline V gene (reference sequence). V was pared by 1 base and J by 4 bases, with 12 bases of the junction left unmatched. CDR3 length: 17 residues. The CDR3 sequence: CASSQGLAGGRVTEAFF. In nucleotides, the CDR3 is TGTGCCAGCAGCCAAGGATTGGCAGGGGGACGTGTCACTGAAGCTTTCTTT.

The chain has TRBV5-1 and TRBJ2-5; 9 nucleotides agree with TRBD2. Germline loops: CDR1 SGHRS, CDR2 YFSETQ. Losses at the gene ends were 4 bases for V and 5 bases for J; bases not matched to a gene: 6. This CDR3 region has 14 residues. The CDR3 nucleotides are TGCGCCAGCAGCGTTCAGCGGGGGGAGGAGACCCAGTACTTC. It is translated as CASSVQRGEETQYF.

The genes are TRBV5-5 and TRBJ2-3, with D perhaps TRBD2 (5 bases). Germline V gene sequence: CDR1 SGHKS, CDR2 YYEKEE (reference sequence). V gave up 2 bases and J gave up 3 bases, with 10 bases separating them. The CDR3 is 14 residues long. The CDR3 nucleotides read TGTGCCAGCAGCTTAACCCGCGGGACAGATACGCAGTATTTT. It specifies CASSLTRGTDTQYF.

J is TRBJ2-3 and V is TRBV2, with 10 positions matching TRBD1. CDR3 length: 16 amino acids. CDR1 is SNHLY and CDR2 is FYNNEI in the germline V gene. V shed 5 bases, J shed 4 bases, and the junction held 9 bases outside the gene matches. The CDR3 spells CASSLFGTGVPDTQYF. CDR3 bases: TGTGCCAGCAGTCTCTTTGGGACAGGGGTTCCAGATACGCAGTATTTT.

The V gene is TRBV7-8, the J gene TRBJ2-1; D call uncertain. The CDR3 length is 15 residues. V was shortened by 7 bases and J by 1 base, with 14 bases between the two germline ends. Germline CDR1 reads SGHVS; CDR2 reads FQNEAQ. This chain's CDR3 is CASTSFRVSYNEQFF. DNA of the CDR3: TGTGCCAGCACCTCCTTCCGGGTATCCTACAATGAGCAGTTCTTC.

The V and J genes are TRBV5-4 and TRBJ1-2; the D is unclear. V gave up 0 bases and J gave up 2 bases, with 11 bases separating them. This CDR3 has 15 residues. In germline, CDR1 is SGHNT, CDR2 YYREEE (reference sequence). CDR3 residues: CASSLVGRKNYGYTF. CDR3 coding DNA: TGTGCCAGCAGCTTGGTTGGCAGGAAGAACTATGGCTACACCTTC.

The genes are TRBV10-3 and TRBJ1-5; TRBD1 matches at 9 bases. This CDR3 contains 14 residues. Germline V gene data show CDR1 as ENHRY and CDR2 as SYGVKD. The V and J ends lost 7 bases and 3 bases, in that order; junction bases with no gene match: 4. The CDR3 DNA follows: TGTGCCATCAAAGGGGACAGGGACAATCAGCCCCAGCATTTT. This codes for CAIKGDRDNQPQHF.

The rearrangement uses TRBV12-3 or TRBV12-4 and TRBJ1-1; 9 positions match TRBD1. Trimming cost V 10 bases and J 3 bases; bases outside gene matches: 6. The CDR3 has 13 residues. DNA of the CDR3: TGTGCCATCGAGGACAGGGGACACACTGAAGCTTTCTTT. It codes for CAIEDRGHTEAFF.

The genes are TRBV16 and TRBJ1-6; D is unresolved. CDR1 and CDR2 from the germline V gene are KGHSY and FQNENV. This CDR3 has 14 amino acids. V was trimmed by 5 bases and J by 8 bases, leaving 13 bases between them. The CDR3 sequence is CASSERTGYSPLHF. The CDR3 coding sequence is TGTGCCAGCAGCGAACGGACTGGTTATTCACCCCTCCACTTT.

Only a few counts were recorded for this clone. The chain is built from TRBV6-1 and TRBJ2-3, with 11 bases that match TRBD2. The germline V gene has CDR1 MNHNS and CDR2 SASEGT. V gave up 4 bases and J gave up 0 bases; unmatched junction bases: 6. The CDR3 covers 17 residues. The CDR3 here is CASSGILAGASTDTQYF. CDR3 DNA: TGTGCCAGCAGTGGGATACTAGCGGGGGCTAGCACAGATACGCAGTATTTT.

This sequence joins TRBV19 and TRBJ2-2; possible D gene TRBD1, 5 bases. V was pared by 3 bases and J by 7 bases, with 12 bases between. The CDR3 extends over 14 amino acids. Germline V gives CDR1 LNHDA, CDR2 SQIVND (reference sequence). The CDR3 DNA is TGTGCCAGTAGTATCAGGGCCGGTGGCGGGGAGCTGTTTTTT. Its protein is CASSIRAGGGELFF.

This chain uses TRBV27 with TRBJ1-1; D is undetermined. Trimming stripped 4 bases from V and 1 base from J, with 10 bases between. Germline V gives CDR1 MNHEY, CDR2 SMNVEV (reference sequence). This CDR3 spans 14 amino acids. The CDR3 is CASSSPVGNTEAFF. In DNA form, the CDR3 reads TGTGCCAGCAGTTCCCCGGTCGGGAACACTGAAGCTTTCTTT.

V usage is TRBV9 and J usage is TRBJ2-2; 15 bases match TRBD2. V was pared by 4 bases and J by 6 bases, with 10 bases of the junction left unmatched. There are 18 residues in the CDR3. In germline, CDR1 is SGDLS, CDR2 YYNGEE. This chain's CDR3 is CASSSNRGLAGGPGELFF. The CDR3 region has the DNA TGTGCCAGCAGCTCGAATCGAGGACTAGCGGGGGGGCCCGGGGAGCTGTTTTTT.

The count of this clone is one. The chain is built from TRBV27 and TRBJ2-7; D is undetermined. The V end was cut by 5 bases, the J end by 4 bases, with 15 bases between. Germline loops: CDR1 MNHEY, CDR2 SMNVEV (reference sequence). This CDR3 spans 14 amino acids. The CDR3 bases are TGTGCCAGCAGTCCCCCTACGTCTCCGTACGAGCAGTACTTC. Amino acids: CASSPPTSPYEQYF.

The chain uses TRBV2 and TRBJ2-5; D remains unclear. CDR1 SNHLY and CDR2 FYNNEI come from the germline V gene. V lost 3 bases to trimming and J lost 5 bases, with 10 bases between them. This CDR3 contains 13 residues. The CDR3: CASSDNSGETQYF. As DNA, the CDR3 is TGTGCCAGCAGTGACAACAGTGGGGAGACCCAGTACTTC.

V is TRBV25-1 and J is TRBJ1-6; D is undetermined. Germline CDR1 is MGHDK and CDR2 is SYGVNS. The CDR3 runs to 13 residues. Trimming removed 7 bases at V and 5 bases at J, with 9 bases between. The CDR3: CASTYSNNSPLHF. DNA of the CDR3: TGTGCCAGCACGTACAGTAATAATTCACCCCTCCACTTT. Full variable domain (missing parts from reference TRBV25-1 and TRBJ1-6): EADIYQTPRYLVIGTGKKITLECSQTMGHDKMYWYQQDPGMELHLIHYSYGVNSTEKGDLSSESTVSRIRTEHFPLTLESARPSHTSQYLCASTYSNNSPLHFGNGTRLTVT.

The sample holds one count of this clone. The chain carries TRBV3-1 (or the pseudogene TRBV3-2) and TRBJ1-1; D possibly corresponds to TRBD1 (6 bases). CDR1 is LGHDT and CDR2 is YNNKEL in the germline V gene (reference sequence). The CDR3 covers 14 residues. V gave up 4 bases and J gave up 5 bases, with 14 bases separating them. CDR3 nucleotides: TGTGCCAGCAGCCCCGGGGGGCAAGGGACTGAAGCTTTCTTT. Translated: CASSPGGQGTEAFF.

The chain uses TRBV9 and TRBJ2-7, with D perhaps matching TRBD2 (6 bases). The V gene's germline CDR1 is SGDLS and CDR2 YYNGEE. With 0 bases removed from V and 3 bases from J, the gap between germline ends came to 13 bases. The CDR3 has 15 residues. The CDR3 loop reads CASSVEGGSGYEQYF. The CDR3 coding sequence is TGTGCCAGCAGCGTAGAAGGAGGGTCCGGCTACGAGCAGTACTTC.

The V call is TRBV20-1, the J call TRBJ1-3, with D hard to call. The V gene's germline CDR1 is DFQATT and CDR2 SNEGSKA (reference sequence). This CDR3 has 13 amino acids. V was cut by 3 bases and J by 2 bases, with 8 bases left in between. The CDR3 coding sequence is TGCAGTGCTAGTTTGGGAGCTGGAAACACCATATATTTT. Its protein is CSASLGAGNTIYF.

This chain uses TRBV11-2 with TRBJ1-1, with a tentative D call TRBD1 (6 bases). V was cut by 5 bases and J by 1 base, with 17 bases left in between. The V gene's germline CDR1 is SGHAT and CDR2 FQNNGV. The CDR3 length is 16 residues. This CDR3 reads CASSQGSREGNTEAFF. CDR3 DNA: TGTGCCAGCAGCCAGGGGTCCAGGGAGGGGAACACTGAAGCTTTCTTT. The complete variable domain, with remaining parts taken from reference TRBV11-2 and TRBJ1-1, reads EAGVAQSPRYKIIEKRQSVAFWCNPISGHATLYWYQQILGQGPKLLIQFQNNGVVDDSQLPKDRFSAERLKGVDSTLKIQPAKLEDSAVYLCASSQGSREGNTEAFFGQGTRLTVV.

The rearrangement links TRBV3-1 (or the pseudogene TRBV3-2) to TRBJ2-2; 12 nucleotides agree with TRBD2. Germline-derived CDR1 and CDR2 are LGHDT and YNNKEL (reference sequence). V lost 4 bases to trimming and J lost 6 bases; unmatched junction nucleotides: 9. This CDR3 has 17 amino acids. The CDR3: CASSRESSGGAPGELFF. CDR3 nucleotides: TGTGCCAGCAGCCGGGAGTCTAGCGGGGGGGCCCCCGGGGAGCTGTTTTTT.

In this sample, this clone turned up a few times. V gene TRBV4-1 combines with J gene TRBJ2-7; D is undetermined. The CDR3 extends over 12 amino acids. Trimming shortened V by 0 bases and J by 6 bases, and 6 bases separated the two germline ends. From germline, CDR1 is MGHRA and CDR2 YSYEKL. DNA of the CDR3: TGCGCCAGCAGCCAAGACTCAGGCGAGCAGTACTTC. Protein: CASSQDSGEQYF.

V is TRBV2 and J is TRBJ1-5; 8 nucleotides line up with TRBD1. With V trimmed by 6 bases and J by 1 base, 8 bases remained unmatched. The CDR3 totals 16 residues. Germline CDR1 SNHLY, CDR2 FYNNEI. CDR3 region: CASRTGDRGSNQPQHF. The CDR3 nucleotides read TGTGCCAGCAGGACAGGGGACCGTGGGAGCAATCAGCCCCAGCATTTT. Full variable domain (remainder filled in from reference TRBV2 and TRBJ1-5): EPEVTQTPSHQVTQMGQEVILRCVPISNHLYFYWYRQILGQKVEFLVSFYNNEISEKSEIFDDQFSVERPDGSNFTLKIRSTKLEDSAMYFCASRTGDRGSNQPQHFGDGTRLSIL.

This rearrangement joins TRBV5-6 to TRBJ1-5, with 10 bases lining up with TRBD1. Germline V gives CDR1 SGHDT, CDR2 YYEEEE. J gave up 5 bases and V 2 bases, and 7 bases lay outside the gene matches. This CDR3 comprises 16 residues. The CDR3 reads CASSFRKTGGYQPQHF. The DNA of the CDR3 is TGTGCCAGCAGCTTTCGTAAGACAGGGGGCTATCAGCCCCAGCATTTT. Based on the CDR3 plus reference TRBV5-6 and TRBJ1-5, the full variable domain is DAGVTQSPTHLIKTRGQQVTLRCSPKSGHDTVSWYQQALGQGPQFIFQYYEEEERQRGNFPDRFSGHQFPNYSSELNVNALLLGDSALYLCASSFRKTGGYQPQHFGDGTRLSIL.